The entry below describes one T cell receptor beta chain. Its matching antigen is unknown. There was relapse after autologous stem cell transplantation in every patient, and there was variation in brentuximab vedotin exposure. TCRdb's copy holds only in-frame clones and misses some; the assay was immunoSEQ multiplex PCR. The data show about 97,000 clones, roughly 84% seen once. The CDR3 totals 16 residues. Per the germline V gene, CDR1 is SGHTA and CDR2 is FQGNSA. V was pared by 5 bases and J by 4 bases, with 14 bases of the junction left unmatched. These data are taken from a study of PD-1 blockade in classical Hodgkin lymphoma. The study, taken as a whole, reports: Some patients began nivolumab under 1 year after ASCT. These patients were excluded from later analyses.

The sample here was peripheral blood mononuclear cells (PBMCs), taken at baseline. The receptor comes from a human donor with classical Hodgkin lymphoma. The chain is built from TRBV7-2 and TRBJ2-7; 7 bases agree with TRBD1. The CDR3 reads CASSPLGQPPFYEQYF. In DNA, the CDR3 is TGTGCCAGCAGCCCCCTGGGACAGCCTCCCTTTTACGAGCAGTACTTC.